This T cell receptor (beta chain) was recorded in a study of long-term antiretroviral therapy in people with HIV. Background on the study: The study's earliest collections predate the 2015 immediate-ART recommendation by about a decade.

There were no participants with HIV treated outside the United States. Concerning this clone itself: Its antigen is not identified.

V lost 6 bases, J lost 6 bases, and 7 bases stayed unmatched. Germline V lookup: CDR1 KGHSH, CDR2 LQKENI. The CDR3 is 14 residues long. With survey level as its setting, the immunoSEQ assay was v3.0. Here immunoSEQ multiplex PCR was the method, and the copy in TCRdb shows in-frame clones only, minus some. This table has some 11,000 clones, over 80% appearing once. Study-wide results and caveats: Diversity rose after ART but stayed below transplant donor controls. Before ART, certain clones expanded, and these dominated the repertoire at all time points.

The receptor comes from a man between 40 and 49 years old with HIV. The sequencing here drew on unsorted PBMCs, taken 3.4 years after starting antiretroviral therapy. V and J are TRBV18 and TRBJ2-2; 7 nucleotides line up with TRBD1. CDR3 protein: CASSQDRAAGELFF. The CDR3 coding sequence is TGTGCCAGCTCCCAAGACAGGGCAGCCGGGGAGCTGTTTTTT.